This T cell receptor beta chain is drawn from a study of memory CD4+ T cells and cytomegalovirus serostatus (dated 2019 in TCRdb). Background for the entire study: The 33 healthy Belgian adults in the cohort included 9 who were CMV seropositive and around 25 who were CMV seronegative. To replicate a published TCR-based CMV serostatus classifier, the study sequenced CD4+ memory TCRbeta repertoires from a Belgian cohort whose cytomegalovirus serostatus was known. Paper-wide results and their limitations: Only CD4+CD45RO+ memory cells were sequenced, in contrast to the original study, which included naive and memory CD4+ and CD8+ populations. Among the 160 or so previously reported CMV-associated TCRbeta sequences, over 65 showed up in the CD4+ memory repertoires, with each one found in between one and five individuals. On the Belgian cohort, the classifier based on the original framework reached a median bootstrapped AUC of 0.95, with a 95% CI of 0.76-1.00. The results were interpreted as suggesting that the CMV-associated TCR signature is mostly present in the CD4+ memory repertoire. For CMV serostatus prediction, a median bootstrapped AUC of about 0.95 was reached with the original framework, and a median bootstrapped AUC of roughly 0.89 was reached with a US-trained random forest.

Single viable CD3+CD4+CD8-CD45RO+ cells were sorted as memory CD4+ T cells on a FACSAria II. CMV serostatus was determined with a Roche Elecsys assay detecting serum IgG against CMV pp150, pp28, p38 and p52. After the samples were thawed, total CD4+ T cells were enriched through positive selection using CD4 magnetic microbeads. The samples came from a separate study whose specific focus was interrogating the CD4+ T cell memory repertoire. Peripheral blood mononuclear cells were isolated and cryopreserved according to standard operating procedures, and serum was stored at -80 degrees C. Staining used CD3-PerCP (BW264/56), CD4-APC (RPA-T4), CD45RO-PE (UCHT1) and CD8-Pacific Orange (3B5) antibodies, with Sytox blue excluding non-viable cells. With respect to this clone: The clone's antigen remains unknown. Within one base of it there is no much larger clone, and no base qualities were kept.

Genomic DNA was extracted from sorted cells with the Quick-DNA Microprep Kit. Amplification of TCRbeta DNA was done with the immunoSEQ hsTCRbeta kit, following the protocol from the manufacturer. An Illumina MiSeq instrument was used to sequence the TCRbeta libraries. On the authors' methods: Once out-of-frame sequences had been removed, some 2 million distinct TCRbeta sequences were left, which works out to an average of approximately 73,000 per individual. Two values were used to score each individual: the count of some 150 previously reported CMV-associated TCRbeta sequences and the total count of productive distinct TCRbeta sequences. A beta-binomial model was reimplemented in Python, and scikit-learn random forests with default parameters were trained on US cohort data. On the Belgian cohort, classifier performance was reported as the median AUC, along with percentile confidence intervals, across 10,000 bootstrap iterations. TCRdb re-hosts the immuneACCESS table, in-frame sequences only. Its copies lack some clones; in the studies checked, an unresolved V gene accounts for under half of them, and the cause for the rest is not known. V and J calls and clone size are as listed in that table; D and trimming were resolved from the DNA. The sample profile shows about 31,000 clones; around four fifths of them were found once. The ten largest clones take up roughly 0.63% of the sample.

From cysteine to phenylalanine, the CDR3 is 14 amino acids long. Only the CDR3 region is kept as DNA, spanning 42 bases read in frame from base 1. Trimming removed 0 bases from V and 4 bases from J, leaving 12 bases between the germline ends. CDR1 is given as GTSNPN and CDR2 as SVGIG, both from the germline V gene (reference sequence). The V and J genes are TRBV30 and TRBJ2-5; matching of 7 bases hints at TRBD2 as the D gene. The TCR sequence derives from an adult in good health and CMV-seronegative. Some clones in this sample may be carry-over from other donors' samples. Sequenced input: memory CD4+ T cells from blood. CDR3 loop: CAWSVLGGGETQYF. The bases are TGTGCCTGGAGTGTATTAGGGGGGGGAGAGACCCAGTACTTC. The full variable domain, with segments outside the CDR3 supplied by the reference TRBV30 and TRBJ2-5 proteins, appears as SQTIHQWPATLVQPVGSPLSLECTVEGTSNPNLYWYRQAAGRGLQLLFYSVGIGQISSEVPQNLSASRPQDRQFILSSKKLLLSDSGFYLCAWSVLGGGETQYFGPGTRLLVL.